A single sample is the source of the 11 T cell receptor beta chains below, sequenced in a study of blood T cells in healthy people across ages. Then a second PCR, running about 7 to 11 cycles, was carried out with a sample-barcoded 5' primer and a J-beta primer mix. TCRdb fed the 5' RACE reads into MiXCR, producing one record per CDR3 protein. The data hold about 780,000 distinct CDR3 sequences, with roughly 24% observed a single time. This sample also belongs to another study, concerning T cells of mothers and their children.

The sample comprised blood. The receptors originated from a boy aged 5-17 years in good health.

The genes are TRBV12-5 and TRBJ2-7; possible D gene TRBD1, 5 bases. The CDR3 runs to 13 residues. With 4 bases removed from V and 4 bases from J, the gap between germline ends came to 11 bases. Germline V gene lookup returns CDR1 LGHNT and CDR2 FRNRAP. The CDR3 loop reads CASGSKYRYEQYF. The DNA for the CDR3 is TGTGCTAGTGGTTCGAAATACAGGTACGAGCAGTACTTC. The full variable domain, rest sourced from reference TRBV12-5 and TRBJ2-7, is DARVTQTPRHKVTEMGQEVTMRCQPILGHNTVFWYRQTMMQGLELLAYFRNRAPLDDSGMPKDRFSAEMPDATLATLKIQPSEPRDSAVYFCASGSKYRYEQYFGPGTRLTVT.

V gene TRBV15 combines with J gene TRBJ2-4; TRBD1 aligns across 10 bases. The trim removed 0 bases at V and 8 bases at J, leaving 7 bases unmatched. Per germline, CDR1 LNHNV and CDR2 YYDKDF (reference sequence). The CDR3 is 16 residues long. The CDR3 sequence is CATSRDKGTGVDIQYF. In DNA, the CDR3 is TGTGCCACCAGCAGAGATAAGGGGACAGGGGTGGACATTCAGTACTTC.

The V call is TRBV18, the J call TRBJ2-3; D gene unclear. CDR3 length equals 14 residues. Trimming pared 0 bases from V and 2 bases from J, leaving 6 bases between. CDR1 is KGHSH, CDR2 LQKENI, per germline. The CDR3 coding sequence is TGTGCCAGCTCACCACCGTCAGACACAGATACGCAGTATTTT. It codes for CASSPPSDTDTQYF.

Written as DNA, the CDR3 is TGCAGCGTTGAAATGGGGGTGGAGGCCCAGTACTTC. Amino acid sequence: CSVEMGVEAQYF. This rearrangement joins TRBV29-1 to TRBJ2-5; D may correspond to TRBD1 or TRBD2 (5 bases each). Trimming took off 2 bases at V and 9 bases at J, with 13 bases between the two ends. The length of the CDR3 is 12 residues. The germline V gene has CDR1 SQVTM and CDR2 ANQGSEA.

This clonotype occurred a few times. The chain is built from TRBV15 and TRBJ2-1, with D maybe TRBD2 (5 bases). Trimming took 1 base from V and 2 from J, leaving 15 bases between them. The CDR3 length is 17 residues. Germline values: CDR1 LNHNV, CDR2 YYDKDF (reference sequence). CDR3 DNA sequence: TGTGCCACCAGCAGAGTCGGCGCTAGCCGCCCCTACAATGAGCAGTTCTTC. The encoded protein is CATSRVGASRPYNEQFF.

The rearrangement links TRBV7-8 to TRBJ1-2; D is possibly TRBD1 (5 bases). V was clipped by 2 bases and J by 4 bases, with 17 bases between them. CDR1 and CDR2 from the germline V gene are SGHVS and FQNEAQ. This CDR3 region has 16 residues. The CDR3 DNA reads TGTGCCAGCAGCTTAATGGGGCAGAGCGTTAGCTATGGCTACACCTTC. It translates to CASSLMGQSVSYGYTF.

This clonotype was counted only a few times. The chain carries TRBV28 and TRBJ2-5; perhaps TRBD2 as D (5 bases). The length of the CDR3 is 14 residues. Germline values: CDR1 MDHEN, CDR2 SYDVKM. With 8 bases removed from V and 0 bases from J, the gap between germline ends came to 13 bases. For the CDR3, the DNA is TGTGCCAGCTTGGAGGCTGATAACCAAGAGACCCAGTACTTC. Encoded protein: CASLEADNQETQYF.

This clonotype was detected a few times. V is TRBV10-2 and J is TRBJ2-1, with D hard to call. The ends were cut back, 8 bases at V and 3 bases at J, with 14 bases in the middle. This CDR3 has 14 amino acids. In germline, CDR1 is WSHSY, CDR2 SAAADI. The CDR3 DNA reads as TGCGCCAGCTTCTGGAGCCGGGTCTACAATGAGCAGTTCTTC. The encoded protein is CASFWSRVYNEQFF.

This clonotype was picked up a small number of times. The V call is TRBV3-1, the J call TRBJ2-3; 8 bases are a match to TRBD1. The germline V gene encodes CDR1 LGHDT and CDR2 YNNKEL (reference sequence). CDR3 length: 15 amino acids. Trimming at V came to 1 base and at J to 3 bases, leaving 3 bases not matched to a gene. The DNA of the CDR3 is TGTGCCAGCAGCCAAGGCACAGGGGGGACAGATACGCAGTATTTT. It translates to CASSQGTGGTDTQYF.

This chain uses TRBV12-3 or TRBV12-4 with TRBJ2-1, with a possible D match to TRBD1 (5 bases). The last part of the DNA fits TRBJ2-7 better; the J call may be wrong. There are 15 residues in the CDR3. The CDR3 protein is CASSDTETETYEQYF. CDR3 nucleotides: TGTGCCAGCAGCGATACCGAGACAGAGACCTACGAGCAGTACTTC.

This chain joins TRBV7-9 and TRBJ2-5; tentative D call: TRBD1 (5 bases). The V gene's germline CDR1 is SEHNR and CDR2 FQNEAQ (reference sequence). This CDR3 is built from 15 residues. Trimming removed 5 bases at V and 1 base at J, with 14 bases between. This CDR3 reads CASSHVDSTQETQYF. CDR3 sequence (DNA): TGTGCCAGCAGCCACGTCGACAGCACCCAAGAGACCCAGTACTTC. Supplemented by reference TRBV7-9 and TRBJ2-5, the full variable domain reads DTGVSQNPRHKITKRGQNVTFRCDPISEHNRLYWYRQTLGQGPEFLTYFQNEAQLEKSRLLSDRFSAERPKGSFSTLEIQRTEQGDSAMYLCASSHVDSTQETQYFGPGTRLLVL.